The clone carrying this TCR beta chain was seen only a few times. Antigen: not known. These data are taken from a study of T cells in Graves' hyperthyroidism and ophthalmopathy. The study, taken as a whole, reports: Onset of ophthalmopathy came a median roughly 6.9 months after the model predicted it. A model of 13 V-J pairs discriminated ophthalmopathy from stable hyperthyroidism.

TCR beta CDR3 region amplification was performed from RNA transcripts. The HTBI primer set was used in a first-round RT-PCR of the TCR CDR3. TCRdb re-derived calls from the multiplex PCR reads in MiXCR, one entry per CDR3 protein. Here the sample spans 380,000 or so distinct CDR3 sequences, roughly 13% being singletons. Germline CDR1 reads MRHNA; CDR2 reads SNTAGT. The CDR3 loop spans 13 amino acids. V was clipped by 7 bases and J by 4 bases, with 13 bases between them. The sequence was collected from a woman aged 30 to 39 with Graves' hyperthyroidism. The sequenced material came from blood. The chain uses TRBV6-4 and TRBJ1-1; a possible D gene is TRBD1 (6 bases). In DNA, the CDR3 is TGTGCCAGCACCCCGGACAGTGGCACTGAAGCTTTCTTT. Amino acids: CASTPDSGTEAFF.